The TCR beta chain described here comes from a study of Graves' ophthalmopathy and Graves' hyperthyroidism listed by TCRdb under 2018. General notes on the study: Peripheral blood samples were taken at the time of initial diagnosis, before any treatment was given. The approximately 100 discovery patients were randomly split 7:3 into training and test sets. In total, 135 blood samples were TCR-sequenced: roughly 45 ophthalmopathy, under 85 hyperthyroidism and roughly 17 hyperthyroidism-to-ophthalmopathy patients. Following sampling, methimazole starting at 30 mg daily was administered to hyperthyroidism patients, and high-dose intravenous methylprednisolone was administered to ophthalmopathy patients. T-cell repertoires of thyroid tissue and blood were compared in 5 or 6 hyperthyroidism patients. A discovery set of 95 to 100 patients (around 45 ophthalmopathy, under 65 stable hyperthyroidism) was enrolled to explore V-J signatures distinguishing ophthalmopathy from hyperthyroidism. For independent validation, a separate cohort was made up of roughly 19 hyperthyroidism patients plus 17 patients who later progressed from hyperthyroidism to ophthalmopathy. The study used TCR beta repertoire signatures to distinguish Graves' ophthalmopathy from Graves' hyperthyroidism and to predict progression to ophthalmopathy. The paper's findings and limits, for the study overall: In cross-validation, the 13-signature model distinguished ophthalmopathy from stable hyperthyroidism with just over 85% sensitivity and around 81% specificity, while in the test set the corresponding values were approximately 80% and 75%. Sample size was not predetermined statistically, and investigators were not blinded to group allocation. Among expanded thyroid clonotypes with frequency above 0.001, most also showed up in blood, which suggests that blood repertoires may reflect the thyroid immune response. In validation, the model predicted ophthalmopathy progression with 70.59% sensitivity and roughly 72% specificity; some twelve predicted patients were CT-confirmed with GO in a median of about 7.1 months.

Worth noting for this clonotype: Its antigen specificity is not known. A much larger clonotype is one base distant, so this may be a read error.

For repertoire sequencing, the TCR beta CDR3 regions were amplified from RNA transcripts. A first-round RT-PCR used HTBI primers with the Qiagen OneStep RT-PCR kit, followed by a second-round multiplex PCR, size selection and purification. The libraries underwent paired-end sequencing with 100 bp reads on an Illumina HiSeq2000. In the paper's pipeline: SOAPnuke was used to process the reads, throwing out any read that had adapters, had uncalled bases, had a mean Phred below 15, or lacked an exact constant-primer or identifier match. COPE v1.2.5 was used to merge high-quality paired reads. Each unique nucleotide sequence was defined as a clonotype, and clonotypes were aligned to IMGT TRB V, D and J references with MiTCR v1.1. The analysis was limited to V-J combinations with a frequency above 0.0001, which together covered approximately 99% of repertoires. For each V-J combination, a TCR clonal expansion and chaos score was defined as the ratio of F50 clonal expansion to chaos observed in the TCRdist matrix. Welch's t-statistics and random forest were used to reduce features to approximately 13 V-J combinations, which were fed into a naive Bayes classifier. Thyroid-blood repertoire similarity was quantified with the Morisita-Horn index. The public sequencing data were trimmed at Q25 with fastp and processed into clonotypes with MiXCR by TCRdb, which kept only in-frame beta chains. CDR3 protein duplicates are merged, each entry listing the most common genes and DNA. TCRdb, not the authors, supplied the V and J calls. The sample table holds 450,000 or so distinct CDR3 sequences, of which roughly an eighth were seen once. About 10% of the sample lies in the top ten.

As encoded in the germline V gene (reference sequence), CDR1 is DFQATT while CDR2 is SNEGSKA. Spanning cysteine to phenylalanine, the CDR3 consists of 13 amino acids. Solely the CDR3 DNA is kept, with 39 bases framed from the first base. Ophthalmopathy patients were characterized by moderately to severely active disease, a Clinical Activity Score of at least 3, a NOSPECS grade of at least 4, and a disease duration under 3 months. Patients with other autoimmune diseases, uncontrolled infections, pregnancy or lactation were excluded. Diagnosis relied on clinical symptoms, serum thyroxine, TRAb, thyroid ultrasound and orbital computed tomography. Using Ficoll-Paque density gradient centrifugation, PBMCs were isolated from over 8.5 ml of fresh peripheral blood. Trizol reagent was used to extract the total RNA, and its quality was then checked on an Agilent 2100 Bioanalyzer.

The sequence was obtained from a woman in her 30s with Graves' ophthalmopathy. Donor details come from another sample of the same person, matched by shared clones. The chain is made from TRBV20-1 and TRBJ2-1; 9 central bases correspond to TRBD2. The sequencing input was blood. The CDR3 reads as follows: CSARVAGVNGQFF. The DNA is TGCAGTGCTAGGGTAGCGGGAGTCAATGGGCAGTTCTTC.